These 29 T cell receptor beta chains share one sample of origin, sequenced in a study of CD8 T cells in Susac syndrome. Random hexamers were used to reverse transcribe an amount of roughly 0.5 to 1 ug RNA. One entry per CDR3 protein results from TCRdb running MiXCR on the immunoSEQ multiplex PCR reads. Altogether around 79,000 distinct CDR3 sequences are present, less than 95% being singletons, with the ten largest covering 0.3% to 0.45%. Sequences were obtained from CD8+ T cells from PBMCs. The receptors come from a human donor with multiple sclerosis.

This sequence joins TRBV2 and TRBJ2-1, with D hard to call. The ends were cut back, 0 bases at V and 3 bases at J, with 15 bases in the middle. In germline, CDR1 is SNHLY, CDR2 FYNNEI. The length of the CDR3 is 17 residues. The chain's CDR3 is CASSEALRESFYNEQFF. In nucleotides, the CDR3 is TGTGCCAGCAGTGAAGCGCTAAGGGAATCTTTCTACAATGAGCAGTTCTTC.

The rearrangement uses TRBV20-1 and TRBJ2-7; TRBD1 matches 11 bases. V dropped 0 bases and J dropped 7; count of bases not matched to a gene: 5. Germline assignment: CDR1 DFQATT and CDR2 SNEGSKA (reference sequence). This CDR3 is built from 14 residues. CDR3 nucleotide sequence: TGCAGTGCTAGAGACGGACAGGGGGCATGGGAGCAGTACTTC. It translates to CSARDGQGAWEQYF.

This clonotype appeared once. This chain joins TRBV24-1 and TRBJ2-1, with 12 bases lining up with TRBD2. The length of the CDR3 is 14 residues. CDR1 and CDR2 from the germline V gene are KGHDR and SFDVKD. The J segment lost 10 bases and the V segment lost 2 bases, leaving 2 bases of the junction unmatched. CDR3 nucleotide sequence: TGTGCCACCAGTGATTCTCTAGCGGGGGGGGAGCAGTTCTTC. Translation: CATSDSLAGGEQFF.

The chain links TRBV20-1 to TRBJ2-5, with a tentative D call TRBD1 (5 bases). The CDR3 sequence is 17 residues long. The V gene lost 2 bases and the J gene lost 7 bases, with 26 bases spanning the gap. Germline lookup yields CDR1 DFQATT and CDR2 SNEGSKA (reference sequence). CDR3 sequence: CSARIPSRQSGGMTQYF. CDR3 nucleotides: TGCAGTGCTAGAATTCCCTCGAGACAGTCGGGTGGAATGACCCAGTACTTC.

The chain carries TRBV27 and TRBJ2-7; TRBD1 matches at 8 bases. The CDR3 contains 15 residues. V lost 5 bases and J lost 3; bases outside the gene matches: 9. In germline, CDR1 is MNHEY, CDR2 SMNVEV (reference sequence). The CDR3 loop reads CASSGGQGGLYEQYF. The CDR3 DNA reads TGTGCCAGCAGTGGAGGACAGGGCGGACTCTACGAGCAGTACTTC.

The chain uses TRBV30 and TRBJ2-1; the D call may be TRBD1 or TRBD2 (5 bases each). The CDR3 consists of 16 residues. V shed 2 bases and J shed 10 bases, with 24 bases lying between them. The germline gives CDR1 GTSNPN, CDR2 SVGIG (reference sequence). The CDR3 region is CAWSSMGERPYWEQFF. CDR3 DNA sequence: TGTGCCTGGAGTTCTATGGGGGAACGCCCCTATTGGGAGCAGTTCTTC.

This clonotype was observed a single time. CDR3 nucleotide sequence: TGCGCCAGCAGTTCCTCAGGGAACATTCAGTACTTC. This gives the protein CASSSSGNIQYF. J is TRBJ2-4 and V is TRBV10-2, with a weak D call TRBD1 (5 bases). V was cut by 5 bases and J by 7 bases, with 9 bases left in between. The V gene's germline CDR1 is WSHSY and CDR2 SAAADI. The CDR3 extends over 12 amino acids.

V usage is TRBV29-1 and J usage is TRBJ1-2, with D uncertain. The CDR3 loop spans 12 amino acids. V lost 2 bases and J 6 bases, leaving 10 bases between the germline ends. CDR1 is SQVTM and CDR2 is ANQGSEA in the germline V gene. Here the CDR3 reads CSVEPGYDGYTF. As DNA, the CDR3 is TGCAGCGTTGAACCCGGCTACGATGGCTACACCTTC.

This clonotype has just a few counts. This rearrangement joins TRBV11-2 to TRBJ2-1; D gene unclear. CDR3 length: 11 residues. The V gene's germline CDR1 is SGHAT and CDR2 FQNNGV. V lost 4 bases, J lost 10 bases, and 8 bases lay in between. The chain's CDR3 is CASSSTDEQFF. In DNA, the CDR3 is TGTGCCAGCAGCTCCACAGACGAGCAGTTCTTC.

This clonotype came up a few times. V usage is TRBV5-4 and J usage is TRBJ2-1; D gene uncertain. The CDR3 extends over 12 amino acids. Germline CDR1 and CDR2: SGHNT and YYREEE (reference sequence). V shed 2 bases and J shed 0 bases, with 0 bases lying between them. DNA of the CDR3: TGTGCCAGCAGCTTCTCCTACAATGAGCAGTTCTTC. It translates to CASSFSYNEQFF.

The chain recombines TRBV7-9 with TRBJ2-7; weak D call: TRBD1 (6 bases). Germline values: CDR1 SEHNR, CDR2 FQNEAQ (reference sequence). Deletions cut 5 bases from V and 3 bases from J, with 14 bases between. CDR3 length: 14 residues. CDR3 DNA: TGTGCCAGCAGCCAAACCGGGACATTCTACGAGCAGTACTTC. It yields the protein CASSQTGTFYEQYF.

The genes are TRBV27 and TRBJ2-7, with TRBD2 matching over 7 bases. The CDR3 contains 15 residues. Germline V lookup: CDR1 MNHEY, CDR2 SMNVEV (reference sequence). V shed 4 bases, J shed 2 bases, and the junction held 8 bases outside the gene matches. The CDR3 loop is CASSWRGGSTYEQYF. The CDR3, as DNA: TGTGCCAGCAGTTGGCGCGGGGGATCGACCTACGAGCAGTACTTC.

V is TRBV6-5 and J is TRBJ1-5; TRBD1 matches at 7 bases. This CDR3 has 13 residues. Germline-derived CDR1 and CDR2 are MNHEY and SVGAGI. Trimming took 10 bases from V and 6 from J; bases not matched to a gene: 9. CDR3 sequence (DNA): TGTGCCACCGACCCAGGGGGAAGTCAGCCCCAGCATTTT. Its protein is CATDPGGSQPQHF.

The chain carries TRBV30 and TRBJ1-1; the D is unclear. Germline assignment: CDR1 GTSNPN and CDR2 SVGIG (reference sequence). Trimming left V 4 bases short and J 0 bases short, with 12 bases between. The length of the CDR3 is 14 residues. The chain's CDR3 is CAWKRERVNTEAFF. In nucleotides, the CDR3 is TGTGCCTGGAAAAGGGAGCGGGTGAACACTGAAGCTTTCTTT.

The V and J genes are TRBV6-2 or TRBV6-3 and TRBJ1-2; no definite D call. With 7 bases removed from V and 8 bases from J, the gap between germline ends came to 11 bases. The germline V gene has CDR1 MNHEY and CDR2 SVGEGT. The CDR3 extends over 11 amino acids. The CDR3 DNA sequence: TGTGCCAGCACTCGAGGTGACGGCTACACCTTC. Translating gives CASTRGDGYTF.

This clonotype was found once. The chain uses TRBV27 and TRBJ2-7; maybe TRBD1 (5 bases). Trimming pared 7 bases from V and 0 bases from J, leaving 13 bases between. This CDR3 spans 14 amino acids. Germline CDR1 MNHEY, CDR2 SMNVEV (reference sequence). This chain's CDR3 is CASTQRGGSYEQYF. The CDR3 nucleotides are TGTGCCAGCACCCAAAGGGGTGGCTCCTACGAGCAGTACTTC.

The CDR3 here is CASSLRGLSSPLHF. CDR3 bases: TGTGCCAGCAGCTTGCGGGGGTTGAGTTCACCCCTCCACTTT. This chain joins TRBV5-6 and TRBJ1-6; possibly TRBD1 for D (5 bases). Trimming cost V 1 base and J 9 bases, with 11 bases left between them. This CDR3 contains 14 residues. CDR1 and CDR2 (germline): SGHDT, YYEEEE.

The CDR3 loop reads CAISATSGRTDTQYF. In nucleotides, the CDR3 is TGTGCCATCAGCGCTACTAGCGGACGCACAGATACGCAGTATTTT. The gene calls are TRBV10-3 and TRBJ2-3, with 8 nucleotides matching TRBD2. CDR1 and CDR2 from the germline V gene are ENHRY and SYGVKD. With 6 bases clipped from V and 1 base from J, the junction kept 6 bases outside the gene matches. The CDR3 has 15 residues.

There are a few counts of this clonotype. This chain's CDR3 is CASSSTGTVYGYTF. As DNA, the CDR3 is TGTGCCAGCAGTTCGACCGGGACGGTCTATGGCTACACCTTC. The chain is built from TRBV27 and TRBJ1-2; D may be TRBD1 (5 bases). The germline V and J ends were trimmed by 4 bases and 4 bases, with 13 bases remaining between them. This CDR3 contains 14 residues. Germline V CDR1 and CDR2: MNHEY, SMNVEV (reference sequence).

V gene TRBV19 combines with J gene TRBJ2-3; 9 nucleotides line up with TRBD1. Germline V CDR1 and CDR2: LNHDA, SQIVND (reference sequence). This CDR3 is 15 amino acids long. V was clipped by 5 bases and J by 3 bases; unmatched bases: 6. The CDR3 DNA is TGTGCCAGTAGTCTCCGGGACAGGGTAACAGATACGCAGTATTTT. The encoded protein is CASSLRDRVTDTQYF. The full variable domain, completed using reference TRBV19 and TRBJ2-3, is DGGITQSPKYLFRKEGQNVTLSCEQNLNHDAMYWYRQDPGQGLRLIYYSQIVNDFQKGDIAEGYSVSREKKESFPLTVTSAQKNPTAFYLCASSLRDRVTDTQYFGPGTRLTVL.

The rearrangement uses TRBV29-1 and TRBJ1-2; D is ambiguous. Per the germline V gene, CDR1 is SQVTM and CDR2 is ANQGSEA. V was trimmed by 5 bases and J by 4 bases, leaving 20 bases between them. The CDR3 runs 15 residues. This CDR3 is CSVKPDVEGFYGYTF. In DNA form, the CDR3 reads TGCAGCGTTAAACCGGACGTTGAAGGGTTCTATGGCTACACCTTC. The full variable domain, with the rest looked up from reference TRBV29-1 and TRBJ1-2, is SAVISQKPSRDICQRGTSLTIQCQVDSQVTMMFWYRQQPGQSLTLIATANQGSEATYESGFVIDKFPISRPNLTFSTLTVSNMSPEDSSIYLCSVKPDVEGFYGYTFGSGTRLTVV.

The CDR3 DNA reads as TGCGCCAGCACCTCAGGGGGCGGATACGAGCAGTACTTC. Its translation is CASTSGGGYEQYF. The gene calls are TRBV5-1 and TRBJ2-7, with 8 bases aligning to TRBD1. The CDR3 consists of 13 residues. Germline trimming cut 6 bases from V and 4 bases from J; bases unmatched to any gene: 6. Per the germline V gene, CDR1 is SGHRS and CDR2 is YFSETQ.

This sequence joins TRBV9 and TRBJ1-3; TRBD1 might be the D (5 bases). The CDR3 is made up of 16 amino acids. V was cut by 4 bases and J by 4 bases, with 18 bases left in between. The germline V gene has CDR1 SGDLS and CDR2 YYNGEE. The CDR3 nucleotides read TGTGCCAGCAGCCCCGGGGGAGGGGAATTCGGAAACACCATATATTTT. This translates into CASSPGGGEFGNTIYF.

This chain uses TRBV6-2 or TRBV6-3 with TRBJ2-4, with D uncertain. V dropped 7 bases and J dropped 8 bases, with 21 bases sitting between them. The length of the CDR3 is 15 residues. CDR1 and CDR2 from the germline V gene are MNHEY and SVGEGT. Here the CDR3 reads CASTLSVGLNDIQYF. In nucleotides, the CDR3 is TGTGCCAGCACCCTATCTGTGGGGTTGAATGACATTCAGTACTTC.

This chain connects TRBV19 to TRBJ1-5; maybe TRBD1 (6 bases). V lost 7 bases to trimming and J lost 0 bases, with 13 bases between them. The CDR3 spans 15 residues. Germline V gene lookup returns CDR1 LNHDA and CDR2 SQIVND (reference sequence). In nucleotides, the CDR3 is TGTGCCAGTAAAGCGACAGGCATTAGCAATCAGCCCCAGCATTTT. Translated: CASKATGISNQPQHF.

V usage is TRBV4-1 and J usage is TRBJ2-2; tentative D call: TRBD2 (6 bases). The V gene lost 2 bases and the J gene lost 0 bases, with 16 bases spanning the gap. This CDR3 spans 18 amino acids. The germline gives CDR1 MGHRA, CDR2 YSYEKL. The CDR3 protein is CASSQLQGGGANTGELFF. Written as DNA, the CDR3 is TGCGCCAGCAGCCAACTCCAGGGAGGCGGGGCGAACACCGGGGAGCTGTTTTTT.

This CDR3 is CASSEAARGEETQYF. CDR3 DNA: TGTGCCAGCAGTGAAGCGGCCAGGGGCGAAGAGACCCAGTACTTC. The chain combines TRBV2 with TRBJ2-5, with D possibly matching TRBD1 (6 bases). There are 15 residues in the CDR3. V lost 0 bases and J 3 bases, leaving 11 bases between the germline ends. Per the germline V gene, CDR1 is SNHLY and CDR2 is FYNNEI. The variable domain in full, with the rest retrieved from reference TRBV2 and TRBJ2-5, is EPEVTQTPSHQVTQMGQEVILRCVPISNHLYFYWYRQILGQKVEFLVSFYNNEISEKSEIFDDQFSVERPDGSNFTLKIRSTKLEDSAMYFCASSEAARGEETQYFGPGTRLLVL.

The chain recombines TRBV15 with TRBJ2-7; D is unresolved. V lost 5 bases to trimming and J lost 6 bases, with 14 bases between them. This CDR3 is built from 13 residues. CDR1 is LNHNV, CDR2 YYDKDF, per germline (reference sequence). CDR3 residues: CATSSTLQGEQYF. The CDR3 region has the DNA TGTGCCACCAGCTCCACCCTACAAGGCGAGCAGTACTTC. The full variable domain, in which reference TRBV15 and TRBJ2-7 provide the parts outside the CDR3, is DAMVIQNPRYQVTQFGKPVTLSCSQTLNHNVMYWYQQKSSQAPKLLFHYYDKDFNNEADTPDNFQSRRPNTSFCFLDIRSPGLGDTAMYLCATSSTLQGEQYFGPGTRLTVT.

V and J are TRBV6-1 and TRBJ2-7; 10 bases are a match to TRBD1. The germline gives CDR1 MNHNS, CDR2 SASEGT. The CDR3 spans 16 residues. Trimming cost V 3 bases and J 1 base; bases outside gene matches: 6. CDR3 bases: TGTGCCAGCAGTGACCTGACAGGGGGCGAGTCCTACGAGCAGTACTTC. Translated: CASSDLTGGESYEQYF.